The next 26 T cell receptor beta chains were all read from a single sample in a study of T cells in Graves' hyperthyroidism and ophthalmopathy. Regions amplified from RNA transcripts were the TCR beta CDR3 regions. An initial round of RT-PCR targeting the TCR CDR3 relied on the HTBI primer set. Via MiXCR, TCRdb re-called the multiplex PCR reads, giving one row per CDR3 protein. The top ten clones hold around 17% of a sample with roughly 500,000 distinct CDR3 sequences, more than 45% of them seen once. The sample taken for sequencing was peripheral blood or thyroid tissue (not recorded which). The receptors here all came from an adult woman with Graves' disease, either hyperthyroidism or ophthalmopathy (not recorded which).

This clonotype was recorded many times. The chain combines TRBV7-9 with TRBJ2-3; D is undetermined. CDR3 length: 11 amino acids. CDR1 is SEHNR, CDR2 FQNEAQ, per germline (reference sequence). The V gene lost 10 bases and the J gene lost 4 bases, with 9 bases spanning the gap. The CDR3 region is CAIMLPDTQYF. The DNA for the CDR3 is TGTGCCATCATGCTACCAGATACGCAGTATTTT.

The CDR3 sequence is CASSLYSGELFF. The CDR3 coding sequence is TGTGCCAGCAGTTTATACTCAGGGGAGCTGTTTTTT. This chain uses TRBV12-3 or TRBV12-4 with TRBJ2-2; D call uncertain. V was cut by 2 bases and J by 8 bases, with 6 bases left in between. This CDR3 is built from 12 residues.

J is TRBJ2-7 and V is TRBV7-2; tentatively, D is TRBD2 (6 bases). Germline V gives CDR1 SGHTA, CDR2 FQGNSA. CDR3 length: 13 amino acids. V was clipped by 2 bases and J by 6 bases, with 11 bases between them. Here the CDR3 DNA reads TGTGCCAGCAGCTTAAGGGAGGAGGCCGAGCAGTACTTC. This sequence encodes CASSLREEAEQYF.

The V call is TRBV5-4, the J call TRBJ1-5; D gene ambiguous. There are 15 residues in the CDR3. With 2 bases removed from V and 5 bases from J, the gap between germline ends came to 14 bases. Germline V gene sequence: CDR1 SGHNT, CDR2 YYREEE (reference sequence). This CDR3 reads CASSFDSAGDQPQHF. CDR3 nucleotides: TGTGCCAGCAGCTTCGACTCGGCCGGGGATCAGCCCCAGCATTTT.

This clonotype was recorded once. This sequence joins TRBV7-2 and TRBJ2-5, with D tentatively TRBD2 (5 bases). Germline CDR1 SGHTA, CDR2 FQGNSA. CDR3 length: 11 residues. The V end was cut by 5 bases, the J end by 7 bases, with 8 bases between. The CDR3 sequence is CASSDYLTQYF. Written as DNA, the CDR3 is TGTGCCAGCAGCGACTACCTGACCCAGTACTTC.

This clonotype was detected many times. The chain is built from TRBV7-2 and TRBJ1-4; weak D call: TRBD1 (6 bases). Between the trimmed V and J ends, which lost 2 bases and 10 bases, there was a span of 20 bases. From germline, CDR1 is SGHTA and CDR2 FQGNSA. The CDR3 has 16 residues. The CDR3 reads CASSLRGPLGLGKLFF. The CDR3 DNA is TGTGCCAGCAGCTTACGGGGGCCACTTGGTCTCGGAAAACTGTTTTTT.

This chain joins TRBV11-2 and TRBJ2-7, with TRBD2 matching over 8 bases. Trimming at V came to 6 bases and at J to 4 bases, leaving 11 bases not matched to a gene. Germline lookup yields CDR1 SGHAT and CDR2 FQNNGV. The CDR3 runs 15 residues. The CDR3 reads CASSSERGPIYEQYF. The CDR3, as DNA: TGTGCCAGCAGTTCGGAGCGGGGGCCCATTTACGAGCAGTACTTC.

This clonotype was detected ten times or more. The CDR3 loop reads CASSLSTGETQYF. Written as DNA, the CDR3 is TGCGCCAGCAGCTTATCAACGGGAGAGACCCAGTACTTC. V is TRBV5-1 and J is TRBJ2-5, with D uncertain. The CDR3 is made up of 13 amino acids. V gave up 2 bases and J gave up 4 bases, with 9 bases separating them. Germline-derived CDR1 and CDR2 are SGHRS and YFSETQ.

To note about this clonotype: An end of the junction does not agree with germline; a read error may underlie this. V usage is TRBV10-2 and J usage is TRBJ2-7; 7 bases align to TRBD1. The CDR3 contains 12 residues. Germline V gene data show CDR1 as WSHSY and CDR2 as SAAADI. In DNA, the CDR3 is TGTGCCAGCAGTACTCAGGGGGACGAGCAGTACTTC. It translates to CASSTQGDEQYF.

The gene calls are TRBV15 and TRBJ1-4; 9 nucleotides match TRBD1. Germline lookup yields CDR1 LNHNV and CDR2 YYDKDF (reference sequence). This CDR3 comprises 15 residues. J gave up 5 bases and V 1 base, and 2 bases lay outside the gene matches. This CDR3 is CATSRGGTGNEKLFF. In DNA form, the CDR3 reads TGTGCCACCAGCAGAGGGGGGACAGGGAATGAAAAACTGTTTTTT.

The table lists this clonotype with many counts. The genes are TRBV11-2 and TRBJ2-5; D might be TRBD1 (6 bases). Trimming took 4 bases from V and 5 from J, leaving 8 bases between them. The CDR3 has 12 residues. The germline gives CDR1 SGHAT, CDR2 FQNNGV. The CDR3 DNA reads as TGTGCCAGCAGCTCGCAGGGGGAGACCCAGTACTTC. It yields the protein CASSSQGETQYF.

The table lists this clonotype with many counts. The chain couples TRBV10-3 to TRBJ2-7; D is undetermined. Trimming pared 10 bases from V and 0 bases from J, leaving 16 bases between. Germline V gene sequence: CDR1 ENHRY, CDR2 SYGVKD. The CDR3 runs 14 residues. The CDR3 bases are TGTGCCACACATCCTCAGGAGAGCTCCTACGAGCAGTACTTC. It codes for CATHPQESSYEQYF.

This clonotype was detected many times. This sequence joins TRBV20-1 and TRBJ2-7; D may be TRBD2 (5 bases). This CDR3 contains 13 residues. The V end lost 6 bases, the J end lost 2 bases, and 14 bases lay between the germline ends. In germline, CDR1 is DFQATT, CDR2 SNEGSKA (reference sequence). CDR3 sequence reads: CSAPTSSAYEQYF. DNA of the CDR3: TGCAGTGCCCCCACTAGTTCTGCCTACGAGCAGTACTTC.

This clonotype appeared a single time. The rearrangement links TRBV28 to TRBJ2-2; perhaps TRBD2 as D (5 bases). Germline V gene data show CDR1 as MDHEN and CDR2 as SYDVKM. Trimming stripped 8 bases from V and 6 bases from J, with 13 bases between. The CDR3 loop spans 13 amino acids. This CDR3 reads CASRGVASGELFF. The CDR3 region has the DNA TGTGCCAGCCGGGGAGTAGCCTCCGGGGAGCTGTTTTTT.

This clonotype was counted ten times or more. This chain connects TRBV5-1 to TRBJ2-7, with unresolved D. The germline V gene has CDR1 SGHRS and CDR2 YFSETQ. This CDR3 has 12 amino acids. Trimming took off 0 bases at V and 2 bases at J, with 3 bases between the two ends. CDR3 region: CASSLEAYEQYF. CDR3 DNA: TGCGCCAGCAGCTTGGAAGCCTACGAGCAGTACTTC.

V is TRBV28 and J is TRBJ2-7; D gene ambiguous. The CDR3 runs to 14 residues. Germline-derived CDR1 and CDR2 are MDHEN and SYDVKM. The V and J ends lost 7 bases and 0 bases respectively, with 13 bases between them. This chain's CDR3 is CASMTRSLSYEQYF. The CDR3 bases are TGTGCCAGCATGACTCGCAGCCTCTCCTACGAGCAGTACTTC.

The J gene is TRBJ2-7, the V gene TRBV28; D is uncertain. Deletions cut 1 base from V and 3 bases from J, with 4 bases between. CDR1 and CDR2 (germline): MDHEN, SYDVKM. The CDR3 length is 12 residues. CDR3 nucleotides: TGTGCCAGCAGTTTATTTGGCTACGAGCAGTACTTC. This gives the protein CASSLFGYEQYF. Looking up the rest from reference TRBV28 and TRBJ2-7 gives the full variable domain: DVKVTQSSRYLVKRTGEKVFLECVQDMDHENMFWYRQDPGLGLRLIYFSYDVKMKEKGDIPEGYSVSREKKERFSLILESASTNQTSMYLCASSLFGYEQYFGPGTRLTVT.

The chain links TRBV19 to TRBJ1-5; 7 bases align to TRBD1. This CDR3 has 13 residues. The V and J ends lost 6 bases and 6 bases, in that order; junction bases with no gene match: 5. Germline CDR1 reads LNHDA; CDR2 reads SQIVND (reference sequence). CDR3 sequence: CASRQGVRQPQHF. CDR3 coding DNA: TGTGCCAGTAGGCAGGGGGTTCGTCAGCCCCAGCATTTT.

This clonotype was seen many times. The genes are TRBV14 and TRBJ1-2, with D possibly TRBD1 on 5 matching bases. The CDR3 has 14 residues. V lost 2 bases, J lost 8 bases, and 15 bases lay in between. Germline values: CDR1 SGHDN, CDR2 FVKESK. CDR3 residues: CASSQPGRMRGYTF. DNA for the CDR3: TGTGCCAGCAGCCAACCGGGACGTATGCGAGGCTACACCTTC.

This chain uses TRBV7-8 with TRBJ2-7, with 9 bases that match TRBD1. With V trimmed by 3 bases and J by 9 bases, 9 bases remained unmatched. Germline V CDR1 and CDR2: SGHVS, FQNEAQ. CDR3 length equals 14 residues. The CDR3 DNA sequence: TGTGCCAGCAGCTTCTATGGGACAGGGCCAGGGCAGTACTTC. It translates to CASSFYGTGPGQYF.

In the case of this clonotype: One junction end does not reproduce the germline sequence, and a read error may be involved. This sequence joins TRBV7-9 and TRBJ1-6; tentative D call: TRBD1 (6 bases). CDR3 length: 15 amino acids. Germline V gene sequence: CDR1 SEHNR, CDR2 FQNEAQ (reference sequence). The CDR3 reads CASSRAGQNNSPLHF. The CDR3 DNA is TGCGCCAGCAGCCGGGCTGGACAGAATAATTCACCCCTCCACTTT.

Many counts were recorded for this clonotype. V is TRBV9 and J is TRBJ2-2, with D possibly TRBD2 on 6 matching bases. Trimming left V 0 bases short and J 0 bases short, with 18 bases between. The CDR3 is made up of 19 amino acids. The V gene's germline CDR1 is SGDLS and CDR2 YYNGEE. CDR3 DNA sequence: TGTGCCAGCAGCGTAGAGGTGGGCCCTAGCGCATCGAACACCGGGGAGCTGTTTTTT. It is translated as CASSVEVGPSASNTGELFF.

Many counts were recorded for this clonotype. CDR3 sequence: CASSQDLGVTNGELFF. The CDR3 DNA follows: TGTGCCAGCAGCCAAGACCTCGGAGTCACGAACGGGGAGCTGTTTTTT. The chain uses TRBV14 and TRBJ2-2, with D unclear. The CDR3 loop spans 16 amino acids. V lost 0 bases and J lost 7, with 15 bases in between. CDR1 is SGHDN and CDR2 is FVKESK in the germline V gene.

This clonotype was observed many times. The V gene is TRBV5-1, the J gene TRBJ2-5; D is unclear. Germline values: CDR1 SGHRS, CDR2 YFSETQ. V was trimmed by 1 base and J by 1 base, leaving 8 bases between them. This CDR3 is 14 amino acids long. CDR3 nucleotides: TGCGCCAGCAGCTTGCCAGAAATCCAAGAGACCCAGTACTTC. Amino acids: CASSLPEIQETQYF.

This clonotype occurred many times. This sequence joins TRBV20-1 and TRBJ1-2, with no clear D. From germline, CDR1 is DFQATT and CDR2 SNEGSKA (reference sequence). CDR3 length: 15 amino acids. V was cut by 1 base and J by 5 bases, with 17 bases left in between. CDR3 loop: CSARVAAPRLYGYTF. CDR3 DNA: TGCAGTGCTAGAGTAGCGGCCCCGAGGTTGTATGGCTACACCTTC.

This chain links TRBV2 with TRBJ2-5, with 8 bases fitting TRBD2. The trim removed 9 bases at V and 5 bases at J, leaving 8 bases unmatched. Germline values: CDR1 SNHLY, CDR2 FYNNEI. CDR3 size: 13 residues. CDR3 nucleotide sequence: TGTGCCAGTAGGAGGACTAGCCCGGAGACCCAGTACTTC. This gives the protein CASRRTSPETQYF.